The 9 T cell receptor beta chains in this list originate from one sample, sequenced in a study of Graves' ophthalmopathy and Graves' hyperthyroidism (dated 2018 in TCRdb). Sequencing took place on an Illumina HiSeq 2000. For repertoire sequencing, TCR beta CDR3 regions were amplified from RNA transcripts. The first round of RT-PCR was done with HTBI primers and the Qiagen OneStep RT-PCR kit, and was followed by a second round of multiplex PCR, then size selection and purification. TCRdb took the public reads, trimmed them with fastp at Q25, ran MiXCR for clone calling and kept in-frame beta chains. Under each unique CDR3 protein, matching rows form one entry showing the most common genes and DNA. This sample gives fewer than 250,000 distinct CDR3 sequences in total; approximately 29% of them show up just once. The top ten hold about 8.2% of the sample. The sample consisted of peripheral blood. These receptors all come from a man aged 45-65 years with Graves' ophthalmopathy. Donor details come from another sample of the same person, matched by shared clones.

This chain uses TRBV6-5 with TRBJ1-5; a weak D match, TRBD1 (6 bases). CDR1 MNHEY and CDR2 SVGAGI come from the germline V gene. The CDR3 runs to 14 residues. V dropped 2 bases and J dropped 7 bases, with 12 bases sitting between them. This chain's CDR3 is CASSYGGANQPQHF. In DNA, the CDR3 is TGTGCCAGCAGTTACGGGGGGGCAAACCAGCCCCAGCATTTT.

The chain is built from TRBV12-3 or TRBV12-4 and TRBJ2-7; D remains unclear. V lost 5 bases and J 6 bases, leaving 17 bases between the germline ends. This CDR3 spans 14 amino acids. CDR3 bases: TGTGCCAGCAGTGCACGAGGACCGCAGACCGAGCAGTACTTC. Protein: CASSARGPQTEQYF.

There are a few counts of this clonotype. This chain joins TRBV25-1 and TRBJ1-1; weak D call: TRBD1 (5 bases). From germline, CDR1 is MGHDK and CDR2 SYGVNS. CDR3 length: 16 amino acids. Trimming stripped 10 bases from V and 1 base from J, with 22 bases between. The CDR3 spells CATRWGWGRSNTEAFF. CDR3 coding DNA: TGTGCCACCAGGTGGGGATGGGGGAGATCGAACACTGAAGCTTTCTTT. The complete variable domain, with remaining parts taken from reference TRBV25-1 and TRBJ1-1, reads EADIYQTPRYLVIGTGKKITLECSQTMGHDKMYWYQQDPGMELHLIHYSYGVNSTEKGDLSSESTVSRIRTEHFPLTLESARPSHTSQYLCATRWGWGRSNTEAFFGQGTRLTVV.

This chain joins TRBV27 and TRBJ2-5; 7 bases map to TRBD1. This CDR3 spans 18 amino acids. Losses at the gene ends were 5 bases for V and 5 bases for J; bases not matched to a gene: 20. Germline CDR1 and CDR2: MNHEY and SMNVEV (reference sequence). The chain's CDR3 is CASSPGRATGVRAETQYF. In DNA, the CDR3 is TGTGCCAGCAGTCCAGGCAGGGCCACAGGGGTGCGGGCTGAGACCCAGTACTTC.

This clonotype has ten or more counts. V gene TRBV6-7 combines with J gene TRBJ2-5; D tentatively fits TRBD1 or TRBD2 (10 bases each). Being an ORF, TRBV6-7 has a function that is uncertain. Trimming pared 5 bases from V and 4 bases from J, leaving 38 bases between. The CDR3 loop spans 22 amino acids. The CDR3 is CASSRTGGMSSGRGAQRETQYF. The CDR3 DNA sequence: TGTGCCAGCAGTCGGACAGGGGGTATGTCTAGCGGGAGAGGGGCGCAGAGAGAGACCCAGTACTTC.

This clonotype was found many times. The rearrangement uses TRBV11-2 and TRBJ1-2, with D perhaps matching TRBD1 (5 bases). V lost 5 bases to trimming and J lost 7 bases, with 14 bases between them. CDR3 size: 13 residues. Germline CDR1 is SGHAT and CDR2 is FQNNGV. CDR3 sequence (DNA): TGTGCCAGCAGCAAGACAGATTCTTTTGGCTACACCTTC. Protein product: CASSKTDSFGYTF.

This clonotype was found many times. The chain is built from TRBV28 and TRBJ1-2; 9 bases agree with TRBD1. The CDR3 totals 13 residues. The V gene's germline CDR1 is MDHEN and CDR2 SYDVKM. After removal of 6 bases from V and 5 bases from J, the junction contained 4 bases not matched to a gene. As DNA, the CDR3 is TGTGCCAGCAGCCGACAGGGGGAATATGGCTACACCTTC. This sequence encodes CASSRQGEYGYTF.

This sequence joins TRBV27 and TRBJ1-1; 8 nucleotides align to TRBD1. CDR1 is MNHEY, CDR2 SMNVEV, per germline (reference sequence). The CDR3 runs 15 residues. After removal of 5 bases from V and 1 base from J, the junction contained 6 bases not matched to a gene. Written as DNA, the CDR3 is TGTGCCAGCAGTACACCGGGACAGGAGAACACTGAAGCTTTCTTT. Amino acid sequence: CASSTPGQENTEAFF.

This clonotype was detected ten times or more. V gene TRBV29-1 combines with J gene TRBJ2-2; no reliable D call. Germline CDR1 SQVTM, CDR2 ANQGSEA. The CDR3 is 13 residues long. The V gene lost 3 bases and the J gene lost 0 bases, with 5 bases spanning the gap. The DNA of the CDR3 is TGCAGCGTTGATTGGGCGAACACCGGGGAGCTGTTTTTT. Residues: CSVDWANTGELFF.